The 2 T cell receptor beta chains presented below share a single source sample, sequenced in a study of shared clonotypes between healthy human individuals. Measured with immunoSEQ multiplex PCR; TCRdb has only the in-frame clones, and not every one. The table has 1,500,000 or so clones, approximately 96% seen once; the top ten hold 1.2%. The source material was naive CD4+ T cells sorted from blood. The sample's subset: CD45RA+ positively selected. These receptors were collected from a man under 40 in good health.

This chain joins TRBV19 and TRBJ2-5, with D maybe TRBD2 (5 bases). The V end lost 5 bases, the J end lost 6 bases, and 16 bases lay between the germline ends. Germline assignment: CDR1 LNHDA and CDR2 SQIVND (reference sequence). The CDR3 is made up of 14 amino acids. CDR3 region: CASSSTRGRKTQYF. CDR3 in DNA: TGTGCCAGTAGTTCCACCCGGGGTCGAAAGACCCAGTACTTC.

This chain links TRBV18 with TRBJ1-1, with D possibly TRBD1 on 6 matching bases. Germline V gene sequence: CDR1 KGHSH, CDR2 LQKENI. Deletions cut 5 bases from V and 7 bases from J, with 20 bases between. The CDR3 is 15 amino acids. The CDR3 loop reads CASSARAGEGGEAFF. For the CDR3, the DNA is TGTGCCAGCTCAGCTAGGGCAGGGGAAGGGGGTGAAGCTTTCTTT.